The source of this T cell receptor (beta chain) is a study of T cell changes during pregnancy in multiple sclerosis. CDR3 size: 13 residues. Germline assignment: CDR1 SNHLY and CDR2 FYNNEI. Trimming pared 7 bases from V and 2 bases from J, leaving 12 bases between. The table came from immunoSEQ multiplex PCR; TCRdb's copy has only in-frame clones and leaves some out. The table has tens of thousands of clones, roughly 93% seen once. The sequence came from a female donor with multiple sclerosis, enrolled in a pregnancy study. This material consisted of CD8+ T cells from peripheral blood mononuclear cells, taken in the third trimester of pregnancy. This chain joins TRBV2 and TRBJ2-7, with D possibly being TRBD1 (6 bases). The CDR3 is CASKGQIPYEQYF. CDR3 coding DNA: TGTGCCAGCAAAGGACAGATTCCCTACGAGCAGTACTTC.